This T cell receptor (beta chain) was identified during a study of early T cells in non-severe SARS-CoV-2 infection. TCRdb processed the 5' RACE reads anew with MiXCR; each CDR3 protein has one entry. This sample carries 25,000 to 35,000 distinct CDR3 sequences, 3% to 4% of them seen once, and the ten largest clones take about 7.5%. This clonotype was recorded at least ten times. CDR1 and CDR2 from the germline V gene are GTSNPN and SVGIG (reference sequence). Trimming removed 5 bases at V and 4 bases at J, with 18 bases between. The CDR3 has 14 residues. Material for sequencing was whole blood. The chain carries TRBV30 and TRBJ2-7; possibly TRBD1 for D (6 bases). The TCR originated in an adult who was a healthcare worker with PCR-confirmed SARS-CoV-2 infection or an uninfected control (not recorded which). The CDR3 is CAWHRTVPMYEQYF. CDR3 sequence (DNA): TGTGCCTGGCACAGGACAGTGCCTATGTACGAGCAGTACTTC.